This T cell receptor beta chain stems from a study of blood T cells in healthy people across ages. Together with a sample-barcoded 5' primer, a J-beta primer mix was included in a second PCR lasting roughly 7 to 11 cycles. Through a template-switch adaptor with 12 random nucleotides, each cDNA molecule received a tag. TCRdb re-derived calls from the 5' RACE reads in MiXCR, one entry per CDR3 protein. Seen here are about 1.7 million distinct CDR3 sequences, roughly 27% observed once, and the top ten hold approximately 7.7%. CDR1 is MDHEN, CDR2 SYDVKM, per germline. The CDR3 is 14 amino acids. With 6 bases removed from V and 3 bases from J, the gap between germline ends came to 14 bases. This clonotype has only a few counts.

This chain uses TRBV28 with TRBJ2-5, with D maybe TRBD2 (6 bases). Sequencing was performed on blood. This TCR was recovered from a woman under 40 in good health. This CDR3 is CASRFGSSEETQYF. CDR3 DNA: TGTGCCAGCAGATTTGGTTCTAGCGAAGAGACCCAGTACTTC.